This T cell receptor (beta chain) was sequenced during a study of CD4+ T cells in melanoma. The study, taken as a whole, reports: Neoantigen-specific CD4+ T cells in melanoma reportedly had diverse differentiation states. CD8+ T cell, macrophage and B cell function reportedly correlated with neoantigen-specific CD4+ T cells.

About this clone: The antigen remains undetermined.

Profiling relied on immunoSEQ multiplex PCR, and the TCRdb table lists in-frame clones only, not all of them. The sample has about 120,000 clones; around 93% are singletons. V was clipped by 6 bases and J by 3 bases; unmatched bases: 7. The CDR3 loop spans 14 amino acids. The germline V gene has CDR1 MDHEN and CDR2 SYDVKM. The material sequenced was peripheral blood. This TCR was sampled from a human donor with melanoma. This chain links TRBV28 with TRBJ2-7, with 8 bases that match TRBD1. This CDR3 is CASSHGQGNYEQYF. DNA of the CDR3: TGTGCCAGCAGCCATGGACAGGGTAACTACGAGCAGTACTTC.